The rows below give T cell receptor beta chains drawn from one sample of a study of T-cell memory formation after mild COVID-19. TCRdb processed the 5' RACE reads anew with MiXCR; each CDR3 protein has one entry. The sample records about 360,000 distinct CDR3 sequences, approximately 15% being singletons. What was sequenced was PBMCs or a T cell subset sorted from them (not recorded which). The origin of the receptors is a man aged 18 to 29 who had mild COVID-19 (a few samples of this study predate the infection). Cell type and time point are not known. CDR3s leave out the opening cysteine and the closing phenylalanine or tryptophan. Clone size appears in some rows only: once, few, many, or a class for an expanded clone.

few	TRBV28	TRBJ1-2	12	ASSLLPGGRGYT
-	TRBV11-1	TRBJ2-1	10	ACLNSYNEQF
many	TRBV2	TRBJ1-5	12	ASSDIGGDQPQH
-	TRBV9	TRBJ1-2	11	ASNPGSNYGYT
few	TRBV20-1	TRBJ1-6	12	SANPGQGISPLH
-	TRBV4-3	TRBJ1-1	15	ASSQATAKLMNTEAF
many	TRBV14	TRBJ1-4	14	ASSPRGIFGRGKLF
-	TRBV5-1	TRBJ2-1	14	ASSLVGRPPWNEQF
-	TRBV28	TRBJ1-2	11	ACGEGPLGGYT
few	TRBV5-4	TRBJ1-2	13	ASRRSGGTNYGYT
-	TRBV20-1	TRBJ2-5	11	SAPPTGWGTQY
-	TRBV5-1	TRBJ2-3	16	ASSFRGRLFGNTDTQY
many	TRBV4-1	TRBJ1-6	12	ASSHGTGGSPLH
-	TRBV4-1	TRBJ2-1	14	ASSQDGHNSYNEQF
few	TRBV5-1	TRBJ2-3	15	ASSPPWASGGLDTQY
-	TRBV4-1	TRBJ1-2	11	ASSRSLVGGYT
many	TRBV12-3/TRBV12-4	TRBJ2-5	11	ASSPGGRETQY
few	TRBV20-1	TRBJ2-1	9	SVADYDEQF
-	TRBV5-1	TRBJ1-2	12	ASSSGGANYGYT
-	TRBV29-1	TRBJ2-3	10	SVVTPPDTQY
-	TRBV29-1	TRBJ1-2	10	SVDFRKDGYT
-	TRBV12-3/TRBV12-4	TRBJ1-5	13	ASSFNRGSNQPQH
-	TRBV9	TRBJ1-1	12	ASSASSGNTEAF
-	TRBV5-1	TRBJ2-3	14	ASSRGSGLPTDTQY
-	TRBV19	TRBJ1-2	12	ASNTPGYGYGYT
-	TRBV24-1	TRBJ2-3	16	ATSDPRGRAGDTDTQY
few	TRBV20-1	TRBJ2-3	13	SARDPGVGTDTQY
-	TRBV20-1	TRBJ2-1	13	SADRSPRAGVLQF
-	TRBV6-2/TRBV6-3	TRBJ2-1	12	ASSYSSGYNEQF
-	TRBV11-2	TRBJ1-2	10	ASSPQTGAYT
few	TRBV24-1	TRBJ2-3	11	ATAGGSTDTQY
-	TRBV21-1	TRBJ2-1	15	ASSKSIRVCLSNEQF
-	TRBV6-2/TRBV6-3	TRBJ2-2	12	ASRDDKNTGELF
few	TRBV12-3/TRBV12-4	TRBJ1-4	12	ASSFVGGGEKLF
-	TRBV6-5	TRBJ2-2	13	ASSSATSGGGELF
-	TRBV5-4	TRBJ1-1	12	ASSSGQGASWAF
many	TRBV7-3	TRBJ2-1	13	ASSLWRGEYNEQF
many	TRBV6-2/TRBV6-3	TRBJ2-2	12	ASSWLMSTGELF
few	TRBV9	TRBJ2-3	14	ASSPGQGTSWGTQY
few	TRBV7-2	TRBJ2-1	13	ASSLVGTGAYEQF